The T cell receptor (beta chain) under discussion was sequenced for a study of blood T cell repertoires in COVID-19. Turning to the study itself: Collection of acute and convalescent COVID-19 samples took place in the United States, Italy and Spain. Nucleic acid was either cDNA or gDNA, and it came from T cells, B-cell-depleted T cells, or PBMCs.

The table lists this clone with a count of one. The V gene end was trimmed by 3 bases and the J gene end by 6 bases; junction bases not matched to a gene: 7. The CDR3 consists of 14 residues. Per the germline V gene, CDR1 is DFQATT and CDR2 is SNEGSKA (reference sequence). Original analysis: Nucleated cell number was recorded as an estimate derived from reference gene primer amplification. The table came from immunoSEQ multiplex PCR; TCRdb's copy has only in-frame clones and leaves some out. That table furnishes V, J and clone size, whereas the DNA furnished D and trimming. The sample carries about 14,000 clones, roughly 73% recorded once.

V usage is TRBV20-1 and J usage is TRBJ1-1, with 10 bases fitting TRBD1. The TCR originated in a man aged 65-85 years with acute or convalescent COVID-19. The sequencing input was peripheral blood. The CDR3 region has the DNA TGCAGTGCTAGTGGGACAGGGGTTTTGGCTGAAGCTTTCTTT. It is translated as CSASGTGVLAEAFF.